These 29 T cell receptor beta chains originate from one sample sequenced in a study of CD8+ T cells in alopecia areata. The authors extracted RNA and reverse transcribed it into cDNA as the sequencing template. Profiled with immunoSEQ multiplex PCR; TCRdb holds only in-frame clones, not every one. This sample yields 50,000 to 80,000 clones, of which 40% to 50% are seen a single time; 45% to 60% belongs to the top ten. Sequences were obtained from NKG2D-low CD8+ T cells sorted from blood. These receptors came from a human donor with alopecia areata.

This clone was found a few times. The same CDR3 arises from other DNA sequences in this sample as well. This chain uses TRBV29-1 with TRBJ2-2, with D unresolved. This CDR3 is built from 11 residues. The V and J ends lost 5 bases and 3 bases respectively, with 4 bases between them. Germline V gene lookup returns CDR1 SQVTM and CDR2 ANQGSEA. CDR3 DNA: TGCAGCGTTCGCCACACCGGGGAGCTGTTTTTT. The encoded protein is CSVRHTGELFF.

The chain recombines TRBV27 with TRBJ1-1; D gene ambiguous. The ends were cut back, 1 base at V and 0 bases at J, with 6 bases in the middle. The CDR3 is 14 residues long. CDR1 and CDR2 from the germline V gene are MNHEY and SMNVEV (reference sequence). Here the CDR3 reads CASSLFSVNTEAFF. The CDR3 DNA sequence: TGTGCCAGCAGTTTATTTTCAGTGAACACTGAAGCTTTCTTT.

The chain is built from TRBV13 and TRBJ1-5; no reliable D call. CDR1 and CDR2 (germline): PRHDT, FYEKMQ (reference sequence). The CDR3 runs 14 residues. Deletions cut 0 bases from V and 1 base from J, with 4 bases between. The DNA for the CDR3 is TGTGCCAGCAGCTTAGGGGACAGCAATCAGCCCCAGCATTTT. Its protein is CASSLGDSNQPQHF.

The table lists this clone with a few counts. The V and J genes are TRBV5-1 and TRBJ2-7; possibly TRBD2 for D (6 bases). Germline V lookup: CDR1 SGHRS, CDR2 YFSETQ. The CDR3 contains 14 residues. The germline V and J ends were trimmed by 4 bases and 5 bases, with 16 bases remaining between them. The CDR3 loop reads CASSIYGGRDEQYF. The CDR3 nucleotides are TGCGCCAGCAGCATCTACGGGGGAAGGGACGAGCAGTACTTC. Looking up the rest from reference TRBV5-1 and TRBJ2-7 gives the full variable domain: KAGVTQTPRYLIKTRGQQVTLSCSPISGHRSVSWYQQTPGQGLQFLFEYFSETQRNKGNFPGRFSGRQFSNSRSEMNVSTLELGDSALYLCASSIYGGRDEQYFGPGTRLTVT.

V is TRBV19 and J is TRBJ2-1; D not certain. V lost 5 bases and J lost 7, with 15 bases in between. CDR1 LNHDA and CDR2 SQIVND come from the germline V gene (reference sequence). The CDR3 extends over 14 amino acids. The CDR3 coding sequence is TGTGCCAGTAGTCCCGTCTTGGGGTTTAATGAGCAGTTCTTC. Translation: CASSPVLGFNEQFF. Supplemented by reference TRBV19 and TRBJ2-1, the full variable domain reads DGGITQSPKYLFRKEGQNVTLSCEQNLNHDAMYWYRQDPGQGLRLIYYSQIVNDFQKGDIAEGYSVSREKKESFPLTVTSAQKNPTAFYLCASSPVLGFNEQFFGPGTRLTVL.

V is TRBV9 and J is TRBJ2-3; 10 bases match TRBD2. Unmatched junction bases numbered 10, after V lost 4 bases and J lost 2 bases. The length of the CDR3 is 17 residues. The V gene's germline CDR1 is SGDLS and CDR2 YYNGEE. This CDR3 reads CASSNYGGTSATDTQYF. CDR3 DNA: TGTGCCAGCAGCAATTATGGGGGGACTAGCGCCACAGATACGCAGTATTTT.

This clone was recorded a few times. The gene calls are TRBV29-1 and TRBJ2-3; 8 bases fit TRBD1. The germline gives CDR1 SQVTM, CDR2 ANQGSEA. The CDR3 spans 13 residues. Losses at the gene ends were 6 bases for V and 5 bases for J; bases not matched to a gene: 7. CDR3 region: CSVDGQGVDTQYF. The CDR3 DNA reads TGCAGCGTCGATGGACAGGGCGTAGATACGCAGTATTTT.

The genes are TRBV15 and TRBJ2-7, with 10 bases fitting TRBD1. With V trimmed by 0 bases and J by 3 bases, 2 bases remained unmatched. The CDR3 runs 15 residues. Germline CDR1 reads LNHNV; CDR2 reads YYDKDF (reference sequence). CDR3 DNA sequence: TGTGCCACCAGCAGAGACCGGGACAGGGGCTACGAGCAGTACTTC. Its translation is CATSRDRDRGYEQYF.

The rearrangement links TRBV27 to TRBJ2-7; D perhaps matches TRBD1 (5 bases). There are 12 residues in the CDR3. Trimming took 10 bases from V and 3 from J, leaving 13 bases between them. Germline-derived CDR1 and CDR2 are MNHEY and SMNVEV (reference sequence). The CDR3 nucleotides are TGTGCCACCAAGGGGCATTTCTACGAGCAGTACTTC. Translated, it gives CATKGHFYEQYF.

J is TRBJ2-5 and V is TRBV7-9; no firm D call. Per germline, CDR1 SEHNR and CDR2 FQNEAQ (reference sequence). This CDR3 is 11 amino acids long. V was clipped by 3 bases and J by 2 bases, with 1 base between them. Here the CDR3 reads CASSLQETQYF. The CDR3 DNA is TGTGCCAGCAGCTTGCAAGAGACCCAGTACTTC. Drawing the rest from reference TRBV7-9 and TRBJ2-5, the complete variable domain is DTGVSQNPRHKITKRGQNVTFRCDPISEHNRLYWYRQTLGQGPEFLTYFQNEAQLEKSRLLSDRFSAERPKGSFSTLEIQRTEQGDSAMYLCASSLQETQYFGPGTRLLVL.

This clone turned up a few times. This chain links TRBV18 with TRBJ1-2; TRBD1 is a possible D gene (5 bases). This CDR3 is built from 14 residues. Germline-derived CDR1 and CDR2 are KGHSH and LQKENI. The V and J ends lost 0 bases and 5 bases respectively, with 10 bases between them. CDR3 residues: CASSPPDTQYGYTF. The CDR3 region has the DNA TGTGCCAGCTCACCACCGGACACTCAGTATGGCTACACCTTC.

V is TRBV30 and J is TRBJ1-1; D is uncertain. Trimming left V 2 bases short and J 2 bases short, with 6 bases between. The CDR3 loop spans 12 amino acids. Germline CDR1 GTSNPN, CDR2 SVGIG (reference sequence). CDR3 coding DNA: TGTGCCTGGAGTAGGTTTAACACTGAAGCTTTCTTT. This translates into CAWSRFNTEAFF.

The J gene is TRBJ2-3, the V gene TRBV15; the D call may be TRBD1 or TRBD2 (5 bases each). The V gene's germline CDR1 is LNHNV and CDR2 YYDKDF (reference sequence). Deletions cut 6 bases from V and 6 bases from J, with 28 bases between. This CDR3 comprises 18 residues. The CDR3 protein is CATSPPNPGRIGYDTQYF. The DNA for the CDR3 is TGTGCCACCAGTCCACCAAATCCGGGACGAATAGGATATGATACGCAGTATTTT.

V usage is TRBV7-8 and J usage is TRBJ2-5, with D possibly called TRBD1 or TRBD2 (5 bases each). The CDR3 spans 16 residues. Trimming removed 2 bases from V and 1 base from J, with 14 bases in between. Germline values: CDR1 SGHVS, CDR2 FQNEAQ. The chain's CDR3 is CASSLSVEGPQETQYF. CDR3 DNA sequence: TGTGCCAGCAGCTTATCGGTCGAGGGACCCCAAGAGACCCAGTACTTC.

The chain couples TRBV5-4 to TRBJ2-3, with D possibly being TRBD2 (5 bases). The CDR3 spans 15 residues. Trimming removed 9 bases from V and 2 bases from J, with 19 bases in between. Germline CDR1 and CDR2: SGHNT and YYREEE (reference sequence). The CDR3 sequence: CANGEWQDHTDTQYF. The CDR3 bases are TGTGCCAACGGGGAGTGGCAGGACCACACAGATACGCAGTATTTT.

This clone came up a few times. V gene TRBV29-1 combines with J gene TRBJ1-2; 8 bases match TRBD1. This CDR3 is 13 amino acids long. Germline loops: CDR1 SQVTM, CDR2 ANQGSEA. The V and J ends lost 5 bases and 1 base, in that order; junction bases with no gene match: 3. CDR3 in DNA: TGCAGCGTTCGGACAGGGAGTAACTATGGCTACACCTTC. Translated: CSVRTGSNYGYTF.

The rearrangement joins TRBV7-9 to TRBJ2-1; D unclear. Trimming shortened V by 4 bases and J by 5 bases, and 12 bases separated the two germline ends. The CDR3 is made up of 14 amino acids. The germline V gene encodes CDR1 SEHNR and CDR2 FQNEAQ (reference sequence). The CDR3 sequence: CASSSPRHHNEQFF. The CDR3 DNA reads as TGTGCCAGCAGCTCCCCCCGACACCACAATGAGCAGTTCTTC.

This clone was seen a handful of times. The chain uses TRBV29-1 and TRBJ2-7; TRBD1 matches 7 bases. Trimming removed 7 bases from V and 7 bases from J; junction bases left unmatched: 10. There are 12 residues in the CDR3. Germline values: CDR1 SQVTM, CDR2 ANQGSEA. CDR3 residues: CSARVTGEEQYF. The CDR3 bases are TGCAGCGCTCGAGTCACAGGGGAAGAGCAGTACTTC.

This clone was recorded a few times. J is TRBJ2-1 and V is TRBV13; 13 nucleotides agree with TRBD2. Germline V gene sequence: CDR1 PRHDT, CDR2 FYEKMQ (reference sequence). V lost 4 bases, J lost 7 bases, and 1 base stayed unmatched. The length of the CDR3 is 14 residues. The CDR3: CASSWTSGRNEQFF. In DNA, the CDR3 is TGTGCCAGCAGCTGGACTAGCGGGAGAAATGAGCAGTTCTTC. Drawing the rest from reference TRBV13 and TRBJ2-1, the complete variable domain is AAGVIQSPRHLIKEKRETATLKCYPIPRHDTVYWYQQGPGQDPQFLISFYEKMQSDKGSIPDRFSAQQFSDYHSELNMSSLELGDSALYFCASSWTSGRNEQFFGPGTRLTVL.

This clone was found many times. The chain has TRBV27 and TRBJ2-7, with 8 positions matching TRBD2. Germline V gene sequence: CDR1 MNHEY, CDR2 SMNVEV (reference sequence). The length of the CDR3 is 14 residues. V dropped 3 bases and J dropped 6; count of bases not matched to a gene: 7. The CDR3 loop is CASSLATSVREQYF. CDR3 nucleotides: TGTGCCAGCAGTTTGGCGACTAGCGTTCGCGAGCAGTACTTC.

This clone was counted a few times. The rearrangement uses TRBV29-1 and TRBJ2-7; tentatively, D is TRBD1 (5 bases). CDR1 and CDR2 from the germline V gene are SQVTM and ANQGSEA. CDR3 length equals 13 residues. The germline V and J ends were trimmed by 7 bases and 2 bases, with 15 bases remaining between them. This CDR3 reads CSAGTGQTYEQYF. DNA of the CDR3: TGCAGCGCCGGAACAGGTCAGACCTACGAGCAGTACTTC.

CDR3 nucleotide sequence: TGCGCCAGCAGCCAAGGGGGAGGGCGATCCTACGAGCAGTACTTC. This encodes CASSQGGGRSYEQYF. This chain uses TRBV4-3 with TRBJ2-7, with 7 bases matching TRBD2. Germline values: CDR1 LGHNA, CDR2 YSLEER. Trimming removed 1 base from V and 1 base from J; junction bases left unmatched: 4. This CDR3 region has 15 residues.

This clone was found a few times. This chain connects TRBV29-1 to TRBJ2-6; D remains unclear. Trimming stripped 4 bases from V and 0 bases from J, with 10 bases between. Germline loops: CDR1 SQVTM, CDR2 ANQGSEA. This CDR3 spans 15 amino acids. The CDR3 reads CSVADGRSGANVLTF. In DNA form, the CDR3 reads TGCAGCGTTGCTGACGGACGCTCTGGGGCCAACGTCCTGACTTTC.

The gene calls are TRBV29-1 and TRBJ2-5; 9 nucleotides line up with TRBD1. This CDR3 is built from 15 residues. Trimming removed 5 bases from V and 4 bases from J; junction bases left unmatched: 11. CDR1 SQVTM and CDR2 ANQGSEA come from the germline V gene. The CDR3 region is CSVSYRDRVGETQYF. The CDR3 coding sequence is TGCAGCGTTTCTTACCGGGACAGGGTAGGAGAGACCCAGTACTTC.

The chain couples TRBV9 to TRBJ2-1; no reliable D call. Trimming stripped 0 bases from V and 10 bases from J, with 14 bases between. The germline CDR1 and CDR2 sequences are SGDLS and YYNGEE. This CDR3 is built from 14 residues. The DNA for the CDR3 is TGTGCCAGCAGCGTAGTCTCTGGGTTCCGCGAGCAGTTCTTC. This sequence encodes CASSVVSGFREQFF.

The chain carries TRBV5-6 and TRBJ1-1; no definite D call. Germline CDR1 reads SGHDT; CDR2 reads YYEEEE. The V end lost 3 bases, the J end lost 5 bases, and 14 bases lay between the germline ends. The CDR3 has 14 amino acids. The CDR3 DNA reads TGTGCCAGCAGCTGGAGTGACGGGGAAACTGAAGCTTTCTTT. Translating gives CASSWSDGETEAFF.

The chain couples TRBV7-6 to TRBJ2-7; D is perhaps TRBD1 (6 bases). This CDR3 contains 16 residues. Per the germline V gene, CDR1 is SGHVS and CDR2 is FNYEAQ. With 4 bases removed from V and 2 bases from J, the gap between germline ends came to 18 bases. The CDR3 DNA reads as TGTGCCAGCAGCTCAGGGACATCCATACTCCCCTACGAGCAGTACTTC. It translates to CASSSGTSILPYEQYF.

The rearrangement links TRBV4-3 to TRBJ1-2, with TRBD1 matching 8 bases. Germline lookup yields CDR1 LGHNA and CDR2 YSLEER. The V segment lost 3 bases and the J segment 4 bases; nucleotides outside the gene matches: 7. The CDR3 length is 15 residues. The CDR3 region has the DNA TGCGCCAGCAGCCAGTCCCCGACAGGGGTCTATGGCTACACCTTC. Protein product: CASSQSPTGVYGYTF.

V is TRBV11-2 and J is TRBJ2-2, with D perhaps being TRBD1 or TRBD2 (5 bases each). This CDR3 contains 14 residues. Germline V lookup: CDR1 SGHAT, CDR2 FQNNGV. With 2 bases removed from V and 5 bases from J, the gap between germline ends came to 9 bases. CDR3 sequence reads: CASSLLWGTGELFF. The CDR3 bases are TGTGCCAGCAGCTTACTGTGGGGGACCGGGGAGCTGTTTTTT.